This TCR beta chain was profiled in a study of T cells of healthy individuals. Losses at the gene ends were 7 bases for V and 7 bases for J; bases not matched to a gene: 13. This CDR3 region has 13 residues. Germline V gene sequence: CDR1 SQVTM, CDR2 ANQGSEA. The table lists this clonotype with many counts. MiXCR, run by TCRdb on the 5' RACE reads, gives a single entry per CDR3 protein. Of approximately 58,000 distinct CDR3 sequences in the sample, 14% to 15% are singletons; the top ten hold about 16%. V is TRBV29-1 and J is TRBJ2-7; TRBD1 aligns across 7 bases. This clonotype originated in a human donor in good health. The CDR3 DNA is TGCAGCGCCGAGAGACAGGGTCCGCGTGAGCAGTACTTC. It specifies CSAERQGPREQYF.